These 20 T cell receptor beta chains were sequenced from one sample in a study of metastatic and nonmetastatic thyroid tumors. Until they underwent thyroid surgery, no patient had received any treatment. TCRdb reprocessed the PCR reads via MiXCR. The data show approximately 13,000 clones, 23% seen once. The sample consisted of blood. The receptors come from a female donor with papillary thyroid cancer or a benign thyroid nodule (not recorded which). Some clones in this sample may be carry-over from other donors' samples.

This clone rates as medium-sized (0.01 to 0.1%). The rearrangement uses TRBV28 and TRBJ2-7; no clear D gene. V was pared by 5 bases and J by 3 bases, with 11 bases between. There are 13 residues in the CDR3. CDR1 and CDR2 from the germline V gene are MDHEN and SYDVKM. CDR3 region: CASSRASGYEQYF. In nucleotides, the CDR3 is TGTGCCAGCAGTAGAGCTTCGGGCTACGAGCAGTACTTC. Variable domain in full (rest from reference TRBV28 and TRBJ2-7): DVKVTQSSRYLVKRTGEKVFLECVQDMDHENMFWYRQDPGLGLRLIYFSYDVKMKEKGDIPEGYSVSREKKERFSLILESASTNQTSMYLCASSRASGYEQYFGPGTRLTVT.

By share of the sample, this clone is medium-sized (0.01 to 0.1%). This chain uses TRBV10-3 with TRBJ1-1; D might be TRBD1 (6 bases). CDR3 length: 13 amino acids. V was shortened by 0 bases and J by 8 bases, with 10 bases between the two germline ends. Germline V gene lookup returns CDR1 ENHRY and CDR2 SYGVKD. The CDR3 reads CAISESLDREAFF. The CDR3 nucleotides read TGTGCCATCAGTGAGTCCCTAGACAGGGAAGCTTTCTTT.

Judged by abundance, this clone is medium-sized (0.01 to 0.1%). The CDR3 nucleotides are TGTGCCAGCAGTCAAGGCGGGAGCTGGGGCGAGCAGTACGTC. It yields the protein CASSQGGSWGEQYV. The genes are TRBV28 and TRBJ2-7, with 7 bases identical to TRBD2. The CDR3 sequence is 14 residues long. Germline-derived CDR1 and CDR2 are MDHEN and SYDVKM. Trimming removed 5 bases from V and 6 bases from J; junction bases left unmatched: 10.

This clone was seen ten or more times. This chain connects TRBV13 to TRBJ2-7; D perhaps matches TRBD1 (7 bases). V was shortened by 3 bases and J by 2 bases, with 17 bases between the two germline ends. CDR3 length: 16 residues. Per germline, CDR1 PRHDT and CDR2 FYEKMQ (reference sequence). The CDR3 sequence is CASSFGGGLGTYEQYF. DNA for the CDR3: TGTGCCAGCAGCTTCGGAGGGGGCCTAGGAACCTACGAGCAGTACTTC.

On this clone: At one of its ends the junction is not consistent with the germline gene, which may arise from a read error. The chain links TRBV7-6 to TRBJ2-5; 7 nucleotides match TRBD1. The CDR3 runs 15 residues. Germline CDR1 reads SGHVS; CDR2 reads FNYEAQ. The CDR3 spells CASSLNRGQQDTRYF. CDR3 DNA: TGTGCCAGCAGCCTCAACAGGGGACAGCAAGACACCCGGTACTTC.

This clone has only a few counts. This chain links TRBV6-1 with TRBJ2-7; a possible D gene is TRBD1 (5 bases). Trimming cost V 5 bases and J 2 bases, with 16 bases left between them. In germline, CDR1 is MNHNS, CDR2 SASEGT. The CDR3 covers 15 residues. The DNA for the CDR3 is TGTGCCAGCAGTCAGACCAACAGGAGCCCCTACGAGCAGTACTTC. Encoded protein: CASSQTNRSPYEQYF.

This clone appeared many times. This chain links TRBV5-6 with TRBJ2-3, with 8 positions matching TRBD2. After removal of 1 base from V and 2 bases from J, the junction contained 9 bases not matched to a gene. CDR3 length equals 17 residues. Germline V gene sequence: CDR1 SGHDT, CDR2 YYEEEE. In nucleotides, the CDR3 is TGTGCCAGCAGCTTGTATGTCGCGGGGGGTAACACAGATACGCAGTATTTT. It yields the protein CASSLYVAGGNTDTQYF.

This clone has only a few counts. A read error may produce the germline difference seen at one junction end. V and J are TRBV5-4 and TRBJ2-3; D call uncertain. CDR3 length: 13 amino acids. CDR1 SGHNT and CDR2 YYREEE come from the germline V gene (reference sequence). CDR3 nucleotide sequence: TGTGCCAGCAGCGCGGTTAATGAGGACCGCAGTATTTTT. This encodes CASSAVNEDRSIF.

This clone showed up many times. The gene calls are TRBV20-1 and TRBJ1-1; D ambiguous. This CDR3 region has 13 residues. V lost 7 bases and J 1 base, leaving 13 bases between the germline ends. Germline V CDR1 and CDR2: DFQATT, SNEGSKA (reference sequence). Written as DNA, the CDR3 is TGCAGTGTCACTCCCTCGGCGAACACTGAAGCTTTCTTT. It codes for CSVTPSANTEAFF.

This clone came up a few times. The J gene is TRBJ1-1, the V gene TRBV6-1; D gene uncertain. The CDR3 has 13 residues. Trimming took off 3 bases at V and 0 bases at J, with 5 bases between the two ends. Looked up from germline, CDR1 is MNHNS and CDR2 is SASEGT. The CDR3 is CASSDRVNTEAFF. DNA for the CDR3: TGTGCCAGCAGTGACCGGGTGAACACTGAAGCTTTCTTT.

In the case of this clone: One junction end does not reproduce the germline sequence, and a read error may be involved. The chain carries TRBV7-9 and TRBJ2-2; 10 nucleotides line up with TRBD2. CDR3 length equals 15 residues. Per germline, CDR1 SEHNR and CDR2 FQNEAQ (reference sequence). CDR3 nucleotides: TGTGCCAGCAGTCCGGGACTAGCGAACACCGTGGAGCTGTTTTTT. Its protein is CASSPGLANTVELFF.

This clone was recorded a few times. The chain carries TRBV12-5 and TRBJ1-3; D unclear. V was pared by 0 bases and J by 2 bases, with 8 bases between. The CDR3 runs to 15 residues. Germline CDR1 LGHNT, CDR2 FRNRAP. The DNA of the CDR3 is TGTGCTAGTGGTTTGGTAGTCCTTACTGGAAACACCATATATTTT. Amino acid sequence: CASGLVVLTGNTIYF.

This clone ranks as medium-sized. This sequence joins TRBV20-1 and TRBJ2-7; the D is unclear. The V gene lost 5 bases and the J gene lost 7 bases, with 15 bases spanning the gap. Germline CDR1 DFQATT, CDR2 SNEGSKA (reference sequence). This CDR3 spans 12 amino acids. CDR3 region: CSARRMFGEQYF. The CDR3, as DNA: TGCAGTGCTCGGCGGATGTTCGGGGAGCAGTACTTC.

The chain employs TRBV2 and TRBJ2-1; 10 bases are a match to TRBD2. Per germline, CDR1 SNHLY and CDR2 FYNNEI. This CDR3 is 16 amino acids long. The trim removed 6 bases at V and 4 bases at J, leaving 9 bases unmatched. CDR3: CASSSPGLARYNEQFF. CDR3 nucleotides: TGTGCCAGCAGCTCACCGGGACTAGCGCGTTACAATGAGCAGTTCTTC.

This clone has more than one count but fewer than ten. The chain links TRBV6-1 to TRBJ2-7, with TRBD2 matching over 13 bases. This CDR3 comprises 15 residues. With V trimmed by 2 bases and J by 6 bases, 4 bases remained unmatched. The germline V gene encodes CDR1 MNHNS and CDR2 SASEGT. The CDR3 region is CASSETTSGGSEQYF. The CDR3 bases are TGTGCCAGCAGTGAAACGACTAGCGGGGGGTCCGAGCAGTACTTC.

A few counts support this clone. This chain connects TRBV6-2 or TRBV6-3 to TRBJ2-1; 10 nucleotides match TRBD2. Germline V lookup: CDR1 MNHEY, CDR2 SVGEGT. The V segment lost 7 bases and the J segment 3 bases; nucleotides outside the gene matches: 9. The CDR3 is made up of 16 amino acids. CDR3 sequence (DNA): TGTGCCAGCAAGACTAGCGGGCATTCCGTCTACAATGAGCAGTTCTTC. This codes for CASKTSGHSVYNEQFF.

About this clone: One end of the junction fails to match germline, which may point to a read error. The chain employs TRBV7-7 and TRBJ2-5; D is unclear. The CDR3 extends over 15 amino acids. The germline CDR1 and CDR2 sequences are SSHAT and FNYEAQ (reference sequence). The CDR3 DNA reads TGTGCTAGCAGCTCCAGAAGAACCGTGGTTGAGACCCAGTACTTC. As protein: CASSSRRTVVETQYF.

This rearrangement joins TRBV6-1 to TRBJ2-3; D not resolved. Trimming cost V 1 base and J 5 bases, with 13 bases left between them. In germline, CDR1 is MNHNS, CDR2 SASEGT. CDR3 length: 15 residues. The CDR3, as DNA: TGTGCCAGCAGTGAAGTTAGGCTGGGGTTAGATACGCAGTATTTT. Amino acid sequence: CASSEVRLGLDTQYF.

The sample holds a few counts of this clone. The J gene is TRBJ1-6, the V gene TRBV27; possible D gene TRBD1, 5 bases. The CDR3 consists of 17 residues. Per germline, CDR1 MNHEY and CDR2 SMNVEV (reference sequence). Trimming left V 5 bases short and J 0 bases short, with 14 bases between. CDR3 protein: CASSRDRASSYNSPLHF. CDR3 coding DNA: TGTGCCAGCAGTAGGGACCGAGCCAGCTCCTATAATTCACCCCTCCACTTT.

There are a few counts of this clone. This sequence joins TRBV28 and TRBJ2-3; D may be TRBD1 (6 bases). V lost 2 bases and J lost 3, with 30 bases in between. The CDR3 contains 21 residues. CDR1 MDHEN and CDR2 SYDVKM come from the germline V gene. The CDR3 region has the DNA TGTGCCAGCAGTTTAATTTCTAGGGAAGAACGGACAGATAACCTAACAGATACGCAGTATTTT. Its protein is CASSLISREERTDNLTDTQYF. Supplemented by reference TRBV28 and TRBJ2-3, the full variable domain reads DVKVTQSSRYLVKRTGEKVFLECVQDMDHENMFWYRQDPGLGLRLIYFSYDVKMKEKGDIPEGYSVSREKKERFSLILESASTNQTSMYLCASSLISREERTDNLTDTQYFGPGTRLTVL.